Here is one T cell receptor beta chain with its context. Its matching antigen is unknown. The record originates from a study of T cell responses to AZD1222 COVID-19 vaccine. The assay was immunoSEQ multiplex PCR, and TCRdb's table has in-frame clones only and misses some. The data hold 150,000 to 200,000 clones, with around 93% observed a single time. The study's findings and limits: CD4 TCRs associated with vaccination spanned spike, dominating at 160-218 and 743-854. Breadth and depth of Spike-specific TCRs rose after two AZD1222 doses. After the peak T cell response, and only then, were repertoires sampled.

This CDR3 region has 13 residues. Deletions cut 5 bases from V and 1 base from J, with 7 bases between. From germline, CDR1 is SGHNT and CDR2 YENEEA. The chain has TRBV11-3 and TRBJ2-3; unclear D gene. This TCR was sampled from an adult in good health. The source was peripheral blood, collected on day 0 of AZD1222 vaccination. CDR3: CASSKWGTDTQYF. As DNA, the CDR3 is TGTGCCAGCAGCAAGTGGGGCACAGATACGCAGTATTTT.